One TCR beta chain is described in this entry. Its antigen is unknown. ViraFEST expansion of antigen-specific CD4+ T cells with viral peptide pools preceded sequencing. Subsequent to 10 days of culture, CD4+ T cells were isolated. The healthy vaccine recipients, who had no prior SARS-CoV-2 infection, showed negative nucleocapsid antibodies. A half-medium replacement with IL-2 medium was carried out on days 3 and 7. The protocol was immunoSEQ multiplex PCR, while the TCRdb copy is restricted to in-frame clones and leaves out a portion. Of fewer than 65,000 clones listed, less than 80% are singletons. The sample belongs to a study of vaccination effects on CD4 cells after COVID-19. Study results and caveats: Recruitment yielded few convalescent patients, and the study had no early post-infection timepoints.

Trimming removed 7 bases from V and 4 bases from J, with 15 bases in between. Germline values: CDR1 SNHLY, CDR2 FYNNEI. The CDR3 consists of 14 residues. The J gene is TRBJ2-3, the V gene TRBV2; D is ambiguous. The TCR comes from a human donor who received a COVID-19 vaccine. The sequenced sample was CD4+ T cells from PBMCs cultured with HCoV-OC43 spike peptides, obtained before COVID-19 vaccination. Specified subset: HCoV-OC43 spike overlapping peptide pool stimulation. CDR3 in amino acids: CASMPPLSSDTQYF. The CDR3 DNA sequence: TGTGCCAGCATGCCACCCTTATCCTCAGATACGCAGTATTTT.